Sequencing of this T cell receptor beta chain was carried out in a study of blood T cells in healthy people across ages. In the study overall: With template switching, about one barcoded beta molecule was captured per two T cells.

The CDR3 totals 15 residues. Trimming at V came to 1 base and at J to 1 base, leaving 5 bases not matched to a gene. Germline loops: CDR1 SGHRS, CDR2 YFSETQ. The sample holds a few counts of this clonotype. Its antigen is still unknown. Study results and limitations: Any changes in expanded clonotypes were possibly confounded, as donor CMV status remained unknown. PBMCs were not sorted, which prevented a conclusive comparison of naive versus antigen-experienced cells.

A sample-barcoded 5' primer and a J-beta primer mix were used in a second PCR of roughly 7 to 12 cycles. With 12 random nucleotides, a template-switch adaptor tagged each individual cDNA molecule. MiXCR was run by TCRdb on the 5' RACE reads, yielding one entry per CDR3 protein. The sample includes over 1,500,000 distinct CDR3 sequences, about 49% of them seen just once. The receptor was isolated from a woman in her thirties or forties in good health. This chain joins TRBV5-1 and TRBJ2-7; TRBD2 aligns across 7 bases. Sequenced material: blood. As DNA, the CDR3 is TGCGCCAGCAGCTTGTATGGGGGGGATTCCTACGAGCAGTACTTC. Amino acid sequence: CASSLYGGDSYEQYF.